The 18 T cell receptor beta chains below come from one sample, sequenced in a study of blood T cells in healthy people across ages. Combining a sample-barcoded 5' primer with a J-beta primer mix, a second PCR ran for roughly 7 to 11 cycles. TCRdb re-called the 5' RACE reads with MiXCR, one entry per CDR3 protein. The sample carries about 1.4 million distinct CDR3 sequences, approximately 63% recorded once. The sequenced sample was blood. The receptor set was obtained from a man younger than 35 in good health.

The chain carries TRBV7-2 and TRBJ2-4, with TRBD1 matching 8 bases. Near its end, the DNA agrees better with TRBJ2-7, so the J call may be wrong. This CDR3 has 14 amino acids. CDR1 is SGHTA and CDR2 is FQGNSA in the germline V gene. The CDR3 is CASRTAGGKNEQYF. CDR3 in DNA: TGTGCCAGCAGAACCGCAGGGGGCAAGAACGAGCAGTACTTC.

The chain carries TRBV6-2 or TRBV6-3 and TRBJ1-1; 10 nucleotides agree with TRBD1. V was pared by 5 bases and J by 11 bases, with 17 bases of the junction left unmatched. The CDR3 spans 16 residues. Germline V gene lookup returns CDR1 MNHEY and CDR2 SVGEGT. The CDR3 is CASSPFIGTGVRIAFF. CDR3 nucleotide sequence: TGTGCCAGCAGTCCTTTCATCGGGACAGGGGTAAGGATCGCTTTCTTT.

The chain employs TRBV7-2 and TRBJ2-5; no reliable D call. The germline gives CDR1 SGHTA, CDR2 FQGNSA. The CDR3 covers 15 residues. The V end was cut by 2 bases, the J end by 2 bases, with 12 bases between. This CDR3 reads CASSLSRVPQETQYF. In DNA, the CDR3 is TGTGCCAGCAGCTTAAGCCGGGTACCACAAGAGACCCAGTACTTC.

CDR3 in DNA: TGCAGTGCTGTCTCAGACTTATACACAGATACGCAGTATTTT. Protein sequence: CSAVSDLYTDTQYF. The chain is built from TRBV20-1 and TRBJ2-3; D is unclear. Germline V CDR1 and CDR2: DFQATT, SNEGSKA (reference sequence). V lost 5 bases and J lost 2, with 14 bases in between. The CDR3 spans 14 residues.

This clonotype was seen just once. This chain joins TRBV27 and TRBJ2-1; 8 positions agree with TRBD2. This CDR3 has 16 amino acids. J was trimmed by 7 bases and V by 5 bases; bases with no gene match: 13. Germline CDR1 is MNHEY and CDR2 is SMNVEV (reference sequence). The CDR3 DNA follows: TGTGCCAGCAGTCCCCTTGGTAGCGGGGCTAGTAATGAGCAGTTCTTC. Its protein is CASSPLGSGASNEQFF.

Regarding this clonotype: The DNA is left out, because the CDR3 cannot be placed on it with certainty; the CDR3 is given as TCRdb lists it. The chain links TRBV9 to TRBJ2-7; TRBD1, the table's D call, lacks a check against the DNA. Germline loops: CDR1 SGDLS, CDR2 YYNGEE. Termini included, the CDR3 measures 15 amino acids. CDR3 in amino acids: CASSEGQALSWEQYF.

This clonotype was counted a few times. V gene TRBV20-1 combines with J gene TRBJ1-5; D call uncertain. Germline CDR1 reads DFQATT; CDR2 reads SNEGSKA (reference sequence). The CDR3 covers 12 residues. Trimming cost V 7 bases and J 5 bases, with 12 bases left between them. CDR3 amino acids: CSVSLQDQPQHF. In nucleotides, the CDR3 is TGCAGTGTAAGCCTTCAGGATCAGCCCCAGCATTTT.

This chain joins TRBV3-1 and TRBJ2-5; D possibly corresponds to TRBD1 (5 bases). The ends were cut back, 0 bases at V and 4 bases at J, with 12 bases in the middle. The V gene's germline CDR1 is LGHDT and CDR2 YNNKEL (reference sequence). The CDR3 is 15 residues long. In nucleotides, the CDR3 is TGTGCCAGCAGCCAAGATATCTGGGGCAGAGAGACCCAGTACTTC. It codes for CASSQDIWGRETQYF.

The chain combines TRBV9 with TRBJ2-7, with 8 nucleotides matching TRBD2. Germline-derived CDR1 and CDR2 are SGDLS and YYNGEE. The CDR3 length is 16 residues. Trimming at V came to 3 bases and at J to 2 bases, leaving 10 bases not matched to a gene. As DNA, the CDR3 is TGTGCCAGCAGCGCCCCGGGGGGGGGCGCACCCTACGAGCAGTACTTC. Translated: CASSAPGGGAPYEQYF.

The chain uses TRBV3-1 and TRBJ1-1; 7 bases map to TRBD1. Germline trimming cut 1 base from V and 1 base from J; bases unmatched to any gene: 6. Germline CDR1 and CDR2: LGHDT and YNNKEL (reference sequence). This CDR3 contains 16 residues. Here the CDR3 DNA reads TGTGCCAGCAGCCAAGGTCCGAGACAGGGGAACACTGAAGCTTTCTTT. Its translation is CASSQGPRQGNTEAFF.

V usage is TRBV29-1 and J usage is TRBJ2-1; 7 bases map to TRBD1. From germline, CDR1 is SQVTM and CDR2 ANQGSEA. The CDR3 has 14 residues. Unmatched junction bases numbered 8, after V lost 5 bases and J lost 4 bases. The DNA for the CDR3 is TGCAGCGTTTTAAGGGGGCACCCTTACAATGAGCAGTTCTTC. Amino acid sequence: CSVLRGHPYNEQFF.

The table lists this clonotype with a few counts. This rearrangement joins TRBV3-1 to TRBJ2-6; D unclear. Trimming stripped 0 bases from V and 2 bases from J, with 5 bases between. This CDR3 has 15 residues. Germline lookup yields CDR1 LGHDT and CDR2 YNNKEL (reference sequence). Here the CDR3 reads CASSQDFTGANVLTF. The CDR3 DNA is TGTGCCAGCAGCCAAGATTTTACTGGGGCCAACGTCCTGACTTTC.

J is TRBJ2-1 and V is TRBV4-1, with 14 bases aligning to TRBD2. This CDR3 is 18 amino acids long. Germline CDR1 reads MGHRA; CDR2 reads YSYEKL. V trimming: 4 bases; J trimming: 0 bases; junction bases outside the gene matches: 5. The CDR3 DNA sequence: TGCGCCAGCAGCCGAGGACTAGCGGGGGGTCTCTCCTACAATGAGCAGTTCTTC. Translating it yields CASSRGLAGGLSYNEQFF.

J is TRBJ2-3 and V is TRBV5-1; no reliable D call. The CDR3 length is 14 residues. V lost 5 bases and J lost 3, with 13 bases in between. CDR1 and CDR2 from the germline V gene are SGHRS and YFSETQ. Here the CDR3 reads CASREPGPTDTQYF. For the CDR3, the DNA is TGCGCCAGCAGAGAGCCAGGACCAACAGATACGCAGTATTTT.

The gene calls are TRBV9 and TRBJ1-2; 10 positions match TRBD1. The CDR3 length is 19 residues. Germline CDR1 is SGDLS and CDR2 is YYNGEE. The ends lost 3 bases at V and 3 bases at J; junction bases unmatched: 17. The CDR3 here is CASSETPPGQGLGDYGYTF. CDR3 DNA: TGTGCCAGCAGCGAGACCCCCCCGGGACAGGGGCTCGGAGACTATGGCTACACCTTC.

This rearrangement joins TRBV5-1 to TRBJ2-3; 11 positions match TRBD2. With V trimmed by 4 bases and J by 6 bases, 10 bases remained unmatched. The CDR3 contains 16 residues. Germline-derived CDR1 and CDR2 are SGHRS and YFSETQ. This CDR3 reads CASSTGLAERADTQYF. CDR3 nucleotide sequence: TGCGCCAGCAGCACGGGACTAGCGGAGAGGGCGGATACGCAGTATTTT.

This clonotype was picked up a small number of times. The chain recombines TRBV12-3 or TRBV12-4 with TRBJ1-1, with unresolved D. This CDR3 has 13 residues. The V end lost 1 base, the J end lost 6 bases, and 9 bases lay between the germline ends. The DNA for the CDR3 is TGTGCCAGCAGTTTAGGGGGAAGGGCTGAAGCTTTCTTT. Its protein product is CASSLGGRAEAFF.

J is TRBJ1-2 and V is TRBV11-1; 9 nucleotides align to TRBD1. The CDR3 length is 16 residues. The J segment lost 4 bases and the V segment lost 4 bases, leaving 10 bases of the junction unmatched. Germline-derived CDR1 and CDR2 are SGHAT and FQDESV (reference sequence). In nucleotides, the CDR3 is TGTGCCAGCAGCTCCCGGACAGGGGATTTGAGCTATGGCTACACCTTC. This translates into CASSSRTGDLSYGYTF. Using reference TRBV11-1 and TRBJ1-2 for the parts outside the CDR3, the full variable domain is EAEVAQSPRYKITEKSQAVAFWCDPISGHATLYWYRQILGQGPELLVQFQDESVVDDSQLPKDRFSAERLKGVDSTLKIQPAELGDSAMYLCASSSRTGDLSYGYTFGSGTRLTVV.